This TCR beta chain appears in the sequencing data of a study of T cells in localized non-small cell lung cancer. Findings and caveats of the study: The highest T cell clonality was in uninvolved adjacent lung, above tumor. In adjacent lung appeared a median 57 of the top 100 tumor clones.

For this clone: Its antigen is unknown.

Profiled with immunoSEQ multiplex PCR; TCRdb holds only in-frame clones, not every one. Here the sample spans 45,000 to 55,000 clones, around 86% being singletons. There are 13 residues in the CDR3. V lost 8 bases, J lost 3 bases, and 12 bases lay in between. The germline CDR1 and CDR2 sequences are MNHEY and SMNVEV (reference sequence). The source material was peripheral blood, sampled before any cancer treatment. The TCR originated in a male donor at least 60 years old with stage III squamous cell lung carcinoma. The V call is TRBV27, the J call TRBJ2-3; tentative D call: TRBD1 (5 bases). CDR3 nucleotides: TGTGCCAGCCGGCTTAAGGGGACAGATACGCAGTATTTT. Translated: CASRLKGTDTQYF.